This T cell receptor (beta chain) was sequenced during a study of T cells in Graves' hyperthyroidism and ophthalmopathy (dated by TCRdb to the late 2010s). About the full investigation: Peripheral blood samples were taken at initial diagnosis, before any treatment was given. Prospective prediction of ophthalmopathy was tested in an independent validation cohort of approximately 19 hyperthyroidism patients and 17 patients who later progressed to ophthalmopathy. TCR Vbeta CDR3 sequencing of roughly 140 peripheral blood samples (over 40 ophthalmopathy, 70 to 85 hyperthyroidism and roughly 17 progressor patients) is reported in the paper. To identify TCR V-J signatures that set the groups apart, the researchers used a discovery cohort of more than 95 patients, made up of around 40 with Graves' ophthalmopathy and about 59 with stable Graves' hyperthyroidism. The 100 discovery patients were randomly split 7:3 into training and test sets. Thyroid tissue and blood T-cell repertoires from several Graves' hyperthyroidism patients were also compared in the study. After sampling, hyperthyroidism patients received methimazole starting at 30 mg daily, and ophthalmopathy patients received high-dose intravenous methylprednisolone.

As encoded in the germline V gene, CDR1 is SGHRS while CDR2 is YFSETQ. V and J are trimmed by 5 bases and 0 bases, and the gene matches miss 8 bases of the junction. From the cysteine up to the phenylalanine, the CDR3 has a length of 17 residues. The read is trimmed to its CDR3 DNA, 51 bases read in frame from base 1. Findings and caveats that apply to the study as a whole: During validation, the model predicted progression to ophthalmopathy a median of roughly six months ahead of onset, with around 71% sensitivity and about 75% specificity. Blood samples also contained most of the expanded thyroid clonotypes (frequency above 0.001), which suggests that blood repertoires may reflect thyroid immune responses. No statistical method was used to fix the sample size in advance, and group allocation was not hidden from the investigators. In cross-validation, a model built on a 13 V-J signature told ophthalmopathy apart from stable hyperthyroidism with under 90% sensitivity and 81% to 82% specificity, and in testing the same model reached 80%/75%.

The TCR beta CDR3 regions were amplified from RNA transcripts. For the first round of RT-PCR on the TCR CDR3, the HTBI primer set was used together with the Qiagen OneStep RT-PCR kit. A second multiplex PCR round built the libraries, followed by size selection and purification. The libraries were sequenced on an Illumina HiSeq2000 using paired-end 100 bp reads. Processing in the source paper ran as follows. Raw data were processed with SOAPnuke, discarding reads with adapters, uncalled bases, mean Phred below 15, or no exact constant-primer or identifier match. High-quality paired reads were merged with COPE v1.2.5, and unique nucleotide sequences were defined as clonotypes. MiTCR v1.1 was used to align the clonotypes against IMGT TRBV, TRBD and TRBJ reference segments. Analysis was restricted to V-J combinations with a frequency above 0.0001, which covered roughly 99% of repertoires. A TCS score was defined as the ratio of F50 (clonal expansion) to E x V (chaos), with BLOSUM62-based TCRdist applied between CDR3 peptides within each V-J. Welch's t-statistics and random forest reduced around 550 V-J features to under 15, which were used in a naive Bayes classifier (R e1071). Using fastp at Q25 and MiXCR, TCRdb reprocessed the public reads and kept productive beta chains. One record per CDR3 amino acid sequence lists the most common genes and DNA. None of the V and J calls come from the authors' own analysis; TCRdb made them. For this sample the table gives 690,000 or so distinct CDR3 sequences, of which 18% were detected only once. The top ten clonotypes cover over 15% of the sample.

Details on this clonotype: This receptor's antigen is unknown. No per-base quality is available; no much larger clone lies one base away.

Hyperthyroidism patients were newly diagnosed, with disease duration under 2 months, and aged 18 to 65 years. The study excluded patients with uncontrolled infections, other autoimmune diseases, pregnancy or lactation. Clinical symptoms, serum thyroxine and TRAb, thyroid ultrasound, and orbital computed tomography formed the basis for the diagnoses. Blood from progressor patients was drawn when they were first diagnosed with hyperthyroidism, before any ophthalmopathy symptoms appeared. PBMCs were isolated from about 10 ml of fresh peripheral blood by Ficoll-Paque density gradient centrifugation. Progressor patients were first diagnosed with Graves' hyperthyroidism and then developed ophthalmopathy during follow-up. Total RNA was extracted using Trizol reagent, and RNA quality was assessed on an Agilent 2100 Bioanalyzer.

Sequenced: blood. The sequence came from a woman between 45 and 60 years old with Graves' hyperthyroidism that later progressed to Graves' ophthalmopathy. The V and J segments used are TRBV5-1 and TRBJ1-4, and 9 junctional nucleotides match TRBD1. The nucleotide sequence is given as TGCGCCAGCAGTAGGACAGGGGATCCTGCAACTAATGAAAAACTGTTTTTT. This yields the protein CASSRTGDPATNEKLFF.